One and the same sample provided the 8 T cell receptor beta chains below, sequenced in a study of shared clonotypes between healthy human individuals. TCRdb's table, derived via immunoSEQ multiplex PCR, lists solely in-frame clones and lacks some. The sample yields about 1.5 million clones, under 99% seen once. Sequenced input: naive CD4+ T cells sorted from blood. Stated subset: CD45RA+ positively selected. The source of these receptors is a man younger than 45 in good health.

The V gene is TRBV18, the J gene TRBJ1-5; 10 nucleotides line up with TRBD1. Germline V gene lookup returns CDR1 KGHSH and CDR2 LQKENI. The V gene end was trimmed by 4 bases and the J gene end by 3 bases; junction bases not matched to a gene: 6. This CDR3 spans 16 amino acids. The CDR3 sequence: CASSHGQGGINQPQHF. In nucleotides, the CDR3 is TGTGCCAGCTCACACGGACAGGGGGGGATCAATCAGCCCCAGCATTTT.

This clone was observed a single time. The gene calls are TRBV29-1 and TRBJ2-5; D could derive from TRBD1 or TRBD2 (5 bases each). This CDR3 is built from 13 residues. Per the germline V gene, CDR1 is SQVTM and CDR2 is ANQGSEA. The germline V and J ends were trimmed by 3 bases and 4 bases, with 12 bases remaining between them. The CDR3 protein is CSVDEGGGETQYF. The DNA of the CDR3 is TGCAGCGTTGACGAGGGTGGGGGAGAGACCCAGTACTTC.

The chain links TRBV5-1 to TRBJ1-1; TRBD1 is a possible D gene (5 bases). V dropped 4 bases and J dropped 1 base, with 11 bases sitting between them. The CDR3 has 14 residues. Germline V gene sequence: CDR1 SGHRS, CDR2 YFSETQ. The CDR3 DNA sequence: TGCGCCAGCAGCACTATCACAGGGAACACTGAAGCTTTCTTT. It codes for CASSTITGNTEAFF.

The chain is built from TRBV4-2 and TRBJ2-1, with D tentatively TRBD2 (5 bases). CDR1 LGHNA and CDR2 YNFKEQ come from the germline V gene. V shed 4 bases and J shed 5 bases, with 9 bases lying between them. The CDR3 sequence is 13 residues long. CDR3 sequence: CASSPAGDNEQFF. CDR3 nucleotides: TGTGCCAGCAGCCCGGCCGGGGACAATGAGCAGTTCTTC.

A note on this clone: Additional DNA sequences in this sample encode the identical CDR3. The chain couples TRBV18 to TRBJ1-3; TRBD1 matches 9 bases. The germline gives CDR1 KGHSH, CDR2 LQKENI. CDR3 length: 16 residues. J gave up 1 base and V 3 bases, and 4 bases lay outside the gene matches. The CDR3 loop is CASSPRTGVSGNTIYF. For the CDR3, the DNA is TGTGCCAGCTCACCCCGGACAGGGGTTTCTGGAAACACCATATATTTT. Full variable domain (outside the CDR3, taken from reference TRBV18 and TRBJ1-3): NAGVMQNPRHLVRRRGQEARLRCSPMKGHSHVYWYRQLPEEGLKFMVYLQKENIIDESGMPKERFSAEFPKEGPSILRIQQVVRGDSAAYFCASSPRTGVSGNTIYFGEGSWLTVV.

Details on this clone: At one of its ends the junction is not consistent with the germline gene, which may arise from a read error. The V and J genes are TRBV28 and TRBJ1-4; weak D call: TRBD1 (5 bases). From germline, CDR1 is MDHEN and CDR2 SYDVKM. CDR3 size: 13 residues. CDR3 protein: CASTQPGTFKLVF. The CDR3 region has the DNA TGTGCCAGCACCCAACCCGGGACCTTCAAATTGGTTTTT.

This chain joins TRBV5-4 and TRBJ2-3; D remains ambiguous. Per the germline V gene, CDR1 is SGHNT and CDR2 is YYREEE (reference sequence). The CDR3 sequence is 13 residues long. The ends were cut back, 4 bases at V and 4 bases at J, with 10 bases in the middle. In nucleotides, the CDR3 is TGTGCCAGCAGCCTCCCGGCGGCAGATACGCAGTATTTT. Translating it yields CASSLPAADTQYF.

The V gene is TRBV5-1, the J gene TRBJ1-4, with 9 positions matching TRBD1. The junction had 11 bases not matched to a gene; V was cut back by 1 base and J by 7 bases. Germline V CDR1 and CDR2: SGHRS, YFSETQ. The CDR3 runs to 17 residues. This CDR3 reads CASSLWGPGTGSEKLFF. The CDR3 coding sequence is TGCGCCAGCAGCTTGTGGGGACCGGGGACAGGGAGTGAAAAACTGTTTTTT.